This T cell receptor (beta chain) emerged from a study of graft-versus-host responses after intestinal transplantation (dated by TCRdb to the early 2020s). With respect to the entire study: Recipients received multivisceral, liver-intestinal, or isolated intestinal transplants. Bulk TCR-beta CDR3 sequencing was used to track graft-versus-host and host-versus-graft alloreactive T cell clones in the graft, circulation and bone marrow after intestinal transplantation. Every recipient was given anti-thymocyte globulin induction, followed by about 3 years of maintenance tacrolimus and steroids. To identify alloreactive clones, pre-transplant mixed lymphocyte reaction products were sequenced and compared with unstimulated pre-transplant donor and recipient T cells. Rather than going through the commercial service, samples from a few later patients were sequenced in-house on an Illumina MiSeq and processed with MiXCR. A cohort of fewer than 25 intestinal transplant recipients, including one retransplant, was enrolled, and a few patients lacking pretransplant specimens were excluded. Donor T cell macrochimerism was defined as a peak of at least 4% donor T cells among recipient peripheral blood mononuclear cells.

What the authors observed across the whole study: Early after transplant, declines in HvG clones were associated with peak levels of circulating GvH clones. The conclusions were limited by the relatively low number and heterogeneity of the intestinal transplant patients. GvH clones turned up in recipient bone marrow, with some appearing earlier in ileal mucosa or blood, a pattern consistent with an intestinal mucosal origin. In the allografts of patients with donor T cell macrochimerism, GvH to HvG T cell clonal ratios were high.

The sample's time point label, in plain terms: cells obtained before transplantation from donor or recipient. CD3+CD4+ and CD3+CD8+ populations were FACS-sorted from unstimulated pre-transplant donor and recipient cells taken from spleen or lymph nodes. About this clone itself: Its antigen is still unknown. Qualities for individual bases were not recorded, and no much larger clone is one base off.

The library was generated by the immunoSEQ multiplex PCR assay. For most patients, genomic DNA was isolated with the Qiagen DNeasy Blood and Tissue Kit and shipped frozen to Adaptive Biotechnologies for TCR sequencing. Adaptive Biotechnologies carried out high-throughput TCR-beta CDR3 sequencing of genomic DNA for most patients. The paper's data handling went like this. TCR sequencing data were retrieved from Adaptive's ImmunoSEQ software for 15 to 20 patients, whereas three other patients were processed with MiXCR and VDJtools. To correct CD4 versus CD8 sorting errors, any sequence found in both subsets at a frequency ratio below 5:1 was removed. CDR3 nucleotide sequences shared between donor and recipient were removed because the origin of such sequences could not be assigned. Alloreactive clones required at least 2-fold expansion over unstimulated cells and minimum CFSE-low frequency of 0.002% (template counts) or 0.001% (read counts). Clones detected in sequenced pre-transplant spleen, lymph node, or MLR CFSE-low populations of the donor or recipient were defined as mappable. The cumulative frequency of alloreactive clones was calculated as a percentage of all sequences, weighted by copy number. What TCRdb holds here is the immuneACCESS table cut down to in-frame rearrangements. Part of the clones is not present; checked against another copy, under half of the missing clones reflect an unresolved V gene, and the others are unexplained. V and J calls and clone size follow that table, whereas D and trimming were derived from the DNA. This sample is represented by about 81,000 clones; around 93% of them were singletons. The ten largest clonotypes hold 0.3% to 0.35% of the sample.

V and J are trimmed by 2 bases and 9 bases, and the gene matches miss 4 bases of the junction. Per the germline V gene, SGHNT is the CDR1 and YENEEA is the CDR2. The CDR3 goes from the cysteine to the phenylalanine over 15 residues. The kept DNA is CDR3 alone, 45 bases in frame from the first base. The origin of this receptor is a human donor who was the organ donor for an intestinal transplant. The rearrangement joined TRBV11-3 to TRBJ2-1, and 13 bases in between align with TRBD2. The sample here was unstimulated CD4+ T cells sorted from spleen or lymph node cells, taken before transplant. The encoded CDR3 is CASSLTGLAGVEQFF. The base sequence is TGTGCCAGCAGCTTAACAGGACTAGCGGGGGTTGAGCAGTTCTTC.